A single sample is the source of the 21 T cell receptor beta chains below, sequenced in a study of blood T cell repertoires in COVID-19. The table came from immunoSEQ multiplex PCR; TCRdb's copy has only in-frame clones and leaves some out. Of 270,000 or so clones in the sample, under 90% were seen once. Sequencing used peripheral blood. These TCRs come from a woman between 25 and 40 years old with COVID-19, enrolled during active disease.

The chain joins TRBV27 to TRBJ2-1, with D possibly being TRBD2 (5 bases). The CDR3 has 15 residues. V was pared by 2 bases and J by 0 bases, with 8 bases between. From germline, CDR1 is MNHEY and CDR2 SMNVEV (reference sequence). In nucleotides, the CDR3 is TGTGCCAGCAGTTTAGAAGGGAGCTCCTACAATGAGCAGTTCTTC. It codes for CASSLEGSSYNEQFF.

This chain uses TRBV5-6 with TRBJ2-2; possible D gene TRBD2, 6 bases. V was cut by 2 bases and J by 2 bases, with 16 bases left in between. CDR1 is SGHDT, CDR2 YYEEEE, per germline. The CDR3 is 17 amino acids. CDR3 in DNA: TGTGCCAGCAGCTTAGGGACTCCGAGGGTTAACACCGGGGAGCTGTTTTTT. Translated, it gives CASSLGTPRVNTGELFF. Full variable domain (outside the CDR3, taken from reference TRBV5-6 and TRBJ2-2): DAGVTQSPTHLIKTRGQQVTLRCSPKSGHDTVSWYQQALGQGPQFIFQYYEEEERQRGNFPDRFSGHQFPNYSSELNVNALLLGDSALYLCASSLGTPRVNTGELFFGEGSRLTVL.

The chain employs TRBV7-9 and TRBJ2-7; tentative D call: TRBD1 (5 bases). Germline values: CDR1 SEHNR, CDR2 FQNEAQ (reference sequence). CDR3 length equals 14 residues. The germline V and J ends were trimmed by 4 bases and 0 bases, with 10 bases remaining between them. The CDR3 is CASSWRQSSYEQYF. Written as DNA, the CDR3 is TGTGCCAGCAGCTGGCGACAGAGCTCCTACGAGCAGTACTTC.

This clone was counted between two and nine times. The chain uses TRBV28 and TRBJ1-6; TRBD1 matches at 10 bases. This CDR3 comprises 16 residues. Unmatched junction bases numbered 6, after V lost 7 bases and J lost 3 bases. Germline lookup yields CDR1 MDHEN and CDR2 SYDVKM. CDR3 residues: CASILTGGGYNSPLHF. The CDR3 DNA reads TGTGCCAGCATCTTGACAGGGGGCGGCTATAATTCACCCCTCCACTTT.

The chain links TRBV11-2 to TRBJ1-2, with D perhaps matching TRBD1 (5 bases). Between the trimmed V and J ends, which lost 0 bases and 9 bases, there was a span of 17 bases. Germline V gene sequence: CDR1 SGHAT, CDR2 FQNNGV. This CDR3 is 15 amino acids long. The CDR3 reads CASSLDFGGYYSYTF. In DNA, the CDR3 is TGTGCCAGCAGCTTAGATTTTGGGGGGTATTATAGCTACACCTTC. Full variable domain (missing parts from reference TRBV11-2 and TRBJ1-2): EAGVAQSPRYKIIEKRQSVAFWCNPISGHATLYWYQQILGQGPKLLIQFQNNGVVDDSQLPKDRFSAERLKGVDSTLKIQPAKLEDSAVYLCASSLDFGGYYSYTFGSGTRLTVV.

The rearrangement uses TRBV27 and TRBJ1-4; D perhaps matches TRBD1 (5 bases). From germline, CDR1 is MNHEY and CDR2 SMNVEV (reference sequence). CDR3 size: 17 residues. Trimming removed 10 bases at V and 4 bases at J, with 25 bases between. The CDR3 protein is CATGKRGKGIVNEKLFF. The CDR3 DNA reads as TGTGCCACCGGCAAGCGGGGGAAAGGTATTGTTAATGAAAAACTGTTTTTT.

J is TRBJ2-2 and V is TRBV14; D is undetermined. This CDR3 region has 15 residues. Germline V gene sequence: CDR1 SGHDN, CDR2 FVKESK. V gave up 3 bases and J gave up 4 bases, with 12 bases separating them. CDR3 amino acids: CASSHYRVTTGELFF. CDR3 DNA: TGTGCCAGCAGCCATTATCGGGTCACCACCGGGGAGCTGTTTTTT.

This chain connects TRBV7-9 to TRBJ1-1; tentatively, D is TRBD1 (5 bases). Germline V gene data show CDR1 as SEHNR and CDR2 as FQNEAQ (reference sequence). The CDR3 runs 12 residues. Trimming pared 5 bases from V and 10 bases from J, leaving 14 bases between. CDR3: CASSLMGQGAFF. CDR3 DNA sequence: TGTGCCAGCAGCCTTATGGGGCAGGGAGCTTTCTTT.

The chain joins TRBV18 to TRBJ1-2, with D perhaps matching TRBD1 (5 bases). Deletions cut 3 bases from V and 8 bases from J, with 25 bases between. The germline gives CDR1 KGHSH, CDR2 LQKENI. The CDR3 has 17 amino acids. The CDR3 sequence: CASSPETGTQKRQGYTF. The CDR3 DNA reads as TGTGCCAGCTCACCGGAAACCGGGACTCAAAAAAGACAGGGCTACACCTTC. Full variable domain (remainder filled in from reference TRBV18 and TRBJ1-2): NAGVMQNPRHLVRRRGQEARLRCSPMKGHSHVYWYRQLPEEGLKFMVYLQKENIIDESGMPKERFSAEFPKEGPSILRIQQVVRGDSAAYFCASSPETGTQKRQGYTFGSGTRLTVV.

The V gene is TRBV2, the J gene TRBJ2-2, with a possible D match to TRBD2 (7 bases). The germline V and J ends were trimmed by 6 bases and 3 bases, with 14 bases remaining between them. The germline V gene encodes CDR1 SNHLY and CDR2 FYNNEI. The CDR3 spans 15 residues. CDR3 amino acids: CASRWGGSDTGELFF. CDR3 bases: TGTGCCAGCAGGTGGGGGGGCTCGGACACCGGGGAGCTGTTTTTT.

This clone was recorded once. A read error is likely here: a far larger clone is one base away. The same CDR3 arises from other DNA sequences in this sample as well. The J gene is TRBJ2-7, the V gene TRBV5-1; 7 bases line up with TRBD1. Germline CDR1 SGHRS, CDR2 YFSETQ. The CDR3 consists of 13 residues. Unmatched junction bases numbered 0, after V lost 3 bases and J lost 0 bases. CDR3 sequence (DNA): TGCGCCAGCAGCTGGGACAGCTCCTACGAGCAGTACTTC. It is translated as CASSWDSSYEQYF.

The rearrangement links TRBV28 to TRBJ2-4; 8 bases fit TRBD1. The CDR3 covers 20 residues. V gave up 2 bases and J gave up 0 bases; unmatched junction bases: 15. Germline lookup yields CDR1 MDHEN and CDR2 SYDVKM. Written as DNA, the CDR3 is TGTGCCAGCAGTTTAGGGTCCAGGACAGGGAGAGGAGTAGCCAAAAACATTCAGTACTTC. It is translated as CASSLGSRTGRGVAKNIQYF.

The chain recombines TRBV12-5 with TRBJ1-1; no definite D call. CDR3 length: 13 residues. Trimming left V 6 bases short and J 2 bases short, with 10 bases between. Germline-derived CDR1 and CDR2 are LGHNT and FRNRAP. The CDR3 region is CASGWQANTEAFF. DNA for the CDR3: TGTGCTAGTGGCTGGCAGGCTAACACTGAAGCTTTCTTT.

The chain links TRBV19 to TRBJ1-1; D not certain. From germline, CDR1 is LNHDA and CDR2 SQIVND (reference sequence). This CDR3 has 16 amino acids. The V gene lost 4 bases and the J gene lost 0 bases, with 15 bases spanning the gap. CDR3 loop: CASSRGVGRMNTEAFF. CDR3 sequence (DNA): TGTGCCAGTAGTAGGGGAGTTGGGAGAATGAACACTGAAGCTTTCTTT.

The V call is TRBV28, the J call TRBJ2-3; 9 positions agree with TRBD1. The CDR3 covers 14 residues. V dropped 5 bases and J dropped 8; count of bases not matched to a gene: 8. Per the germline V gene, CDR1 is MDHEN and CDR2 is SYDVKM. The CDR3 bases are TGTGCCAGCAGTGGACAGGGGTGGGGAGGTACGCAGTATTTT. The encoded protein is CASSGQGWGGTQYF. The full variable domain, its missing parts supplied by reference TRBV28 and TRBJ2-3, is DVKVTQSSRYLVKRTGEKVFLECVQDMDHENMFWYRQDPGLGLRLIYFSYDVKMKEKGDIPEGYSVSREKKERFSLILESASTNQTSMYLCASSGQGWGGTQYFGPGTRLTVL.

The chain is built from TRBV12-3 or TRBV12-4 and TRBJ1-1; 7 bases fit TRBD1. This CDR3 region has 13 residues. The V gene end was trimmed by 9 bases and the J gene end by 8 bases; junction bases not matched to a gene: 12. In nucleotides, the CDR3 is TGTGCCAGGCGCCTTCTAGAGACAGGGGAAGCTTTCTTT. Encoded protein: CARRLLETGEAFF.

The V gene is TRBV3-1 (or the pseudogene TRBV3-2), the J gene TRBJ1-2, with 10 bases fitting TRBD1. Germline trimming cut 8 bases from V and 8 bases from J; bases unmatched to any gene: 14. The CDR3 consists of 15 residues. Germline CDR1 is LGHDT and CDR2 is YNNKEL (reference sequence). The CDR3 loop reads CASGTPTTGGDGYTF. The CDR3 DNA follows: TGTGCCAGCGGCACTCCGACGACAGGGGGCGACGGCTACACCTTC.

CDR3 amino acids: CASSQGTGSHEQYF. The CDR3 nucleotides are TGCGCCAGCAGCCAAGGGACAGGGTCTCACGAGCAGTACTTC. The V gene is TRBV4-1, the J gene TRBJ2-7; 8 bases fit TRBD1. The germline CDR1 and CDR2 sequences are MGHRA and YSYEKL. V dropped 1 base and J dropped 5; count of bases not matched to a gene: 4. The CDR3 covers 14 residues.

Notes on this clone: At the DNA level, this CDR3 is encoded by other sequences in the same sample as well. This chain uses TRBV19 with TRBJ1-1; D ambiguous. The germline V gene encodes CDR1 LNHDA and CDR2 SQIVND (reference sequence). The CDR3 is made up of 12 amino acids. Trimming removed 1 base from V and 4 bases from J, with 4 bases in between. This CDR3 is CASSIGATEAFF. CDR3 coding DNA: TGTGCCAGTAGTATAGGGGCCACTGAAGCTTTCTTT.

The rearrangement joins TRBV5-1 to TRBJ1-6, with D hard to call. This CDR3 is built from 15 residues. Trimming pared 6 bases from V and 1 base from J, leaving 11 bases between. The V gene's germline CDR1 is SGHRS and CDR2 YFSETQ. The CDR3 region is CASTPAGSYNSPLHF. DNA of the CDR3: TGCGCCAGCACCCCGGCGGGTTCCTATAATTCACCCCTCCACTTT. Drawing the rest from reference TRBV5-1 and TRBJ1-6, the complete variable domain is KAGVTQTPRYLIKTRGQQVTLSCSPISGHRSVSWYQQTPGQGLQFLFEYFSETQRNKGNFPGRFSGRQFSNSRSEMNVSTLELGDSALYLCASTPAGSYNSPLHFGNGTRLTVT.

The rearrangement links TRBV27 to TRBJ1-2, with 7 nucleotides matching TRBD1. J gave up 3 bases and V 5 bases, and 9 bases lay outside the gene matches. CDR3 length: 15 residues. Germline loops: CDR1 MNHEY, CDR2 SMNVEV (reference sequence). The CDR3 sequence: CASSPLVGQDYGYTF. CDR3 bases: TGTGCCAGCAGTCCCCTGGTCGGACAGGACTATGGCTACACCTTC.